This TCR beta chain came from a study of technical replicates of blood from a few donors. Some clones are missing from TCRdb's copy, which holds only in-frame ones; the method was immunoSEQ multiplex PCR. Among some 79,000 clones listed, 75% to 95% were seen once. The germline CDR1 and CDR2 sequences are SQVTM and ANQGSEA. This CDR3 is built from 14 residues. The V and J ends lost 5 bases and 1 base respectively, with 11 bases between them. The chain recombines TRBV29-1 with TRBJ2-2, with D possibly being TRBD2 (5 bases). This receptor was obtained from a human donor in good health. Some clones in this sample may be carry-over from other donors' samples. Material: T cells isolated from PBMCs. The chain's CDR3 is CSVLAIQNTGELFF. The CDR3 region has the DNA TGCAGCGTTCTAGCTATCCAGAACACCGGGGAGCTGTTTTTT.